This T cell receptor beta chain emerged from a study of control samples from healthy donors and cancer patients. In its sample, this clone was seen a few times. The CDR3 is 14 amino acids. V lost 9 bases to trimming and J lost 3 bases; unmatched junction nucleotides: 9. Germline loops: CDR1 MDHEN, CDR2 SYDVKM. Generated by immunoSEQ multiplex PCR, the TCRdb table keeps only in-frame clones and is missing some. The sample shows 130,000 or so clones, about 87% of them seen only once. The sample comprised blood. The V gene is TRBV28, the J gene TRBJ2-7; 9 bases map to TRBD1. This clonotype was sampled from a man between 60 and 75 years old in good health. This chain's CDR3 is CASQGQGGFYEQYF. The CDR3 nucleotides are TGTGCCAGTCAGGGACAGGGAGGTTTCTACGAGCAGTACTTC.